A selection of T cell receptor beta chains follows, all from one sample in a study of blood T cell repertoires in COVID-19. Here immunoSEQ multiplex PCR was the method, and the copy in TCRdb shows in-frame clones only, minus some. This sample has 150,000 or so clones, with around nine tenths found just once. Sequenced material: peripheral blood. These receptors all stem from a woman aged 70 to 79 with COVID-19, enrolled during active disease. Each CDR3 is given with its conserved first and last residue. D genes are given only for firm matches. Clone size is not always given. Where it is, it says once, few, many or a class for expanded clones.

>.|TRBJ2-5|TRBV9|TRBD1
CASSLGTGEETQYF
TGTGCCAGCAGCCTAGGGACAGGGGAAGAGACCCAGTACTTC
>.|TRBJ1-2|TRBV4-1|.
CASSQEQGHGYGYTF
TGCGCCAGCAGCCAAGAACAGGGACATGGCTATGGCTACACCTTC
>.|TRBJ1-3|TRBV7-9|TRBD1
CASSLALGQGVLGNTIYF
TGTGCCAGCAGCTTAGCGCTGGGACAGGGCGTGTTGGGAAACACCATATATTTT
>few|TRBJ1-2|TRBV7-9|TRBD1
CASSRDRVYGYTF
TGTGCCAGCAGCCGGGACAGGGTCTATGGCTACACCTTC
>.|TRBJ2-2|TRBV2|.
CASNTGYPNTGELFF
TGTGCCAGCAACACAGGGTACCCGAACACCGGGGAGCTGTTTTTT
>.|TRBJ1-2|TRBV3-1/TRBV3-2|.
CASSLSPNYGYTF
TGTGCCAGCAGCCTTAGTCCTAACTATGGCTACACCTTC
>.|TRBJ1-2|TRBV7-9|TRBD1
CASSRGQNYGYTF
TGTGCCAGCAGCCGGGGACAGAACTATGGCTACACCTTC
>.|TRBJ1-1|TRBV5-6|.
CASSFDTGKNTEAFF
TGTGCCAGCAGCTTTGATACGGGAAAGAACACTGAAGCTTTCTTT
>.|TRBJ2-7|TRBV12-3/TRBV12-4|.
CASSFAAPREQYF
TGTGCCAGCAGTTTCGCGGCGCCCCGTGAGCAGTACTTC
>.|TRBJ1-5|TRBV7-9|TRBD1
CASSLQGAQPQHF
TGTGCCAGCAGCTTACAGGGGGCCCAGCCCCAGCATTTT
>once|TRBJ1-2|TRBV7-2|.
CASVRGYFRGYTF
TGTGCCAGCGTCAGAGGGTACTTTAGGGGCTACACCTTC
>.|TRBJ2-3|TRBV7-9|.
CASSPRGTSTDTQYF
TGTGCCAGCAGCCCACGGGGAACCAGCACAGATACGCAGTATTTT
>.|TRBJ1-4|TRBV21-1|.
CASSTGTGDEKLFF
TGTGCCAGCAGCACAGGGACAGGGGATGAAAAACTGTTTTTT
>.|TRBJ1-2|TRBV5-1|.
CASSPLQSVNYGYTF
TGCGCCAGCAGCCCCCTCCAGAGCGTGAACTATGGCTACACCTTC
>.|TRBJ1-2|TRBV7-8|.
CASSLTNGGYGYTF
TGTGCCAGCAGCTTAACCAACGGGGGGTATGGCTACACCTTC
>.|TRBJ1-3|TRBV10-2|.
CASSAGAGNTIYF
TGCGCCAGCAGTGCAGGGGCTGGAAACACCATATATTTT
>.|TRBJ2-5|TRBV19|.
CASSAADRQETQYF
TGTGCCAGTAGCGCGGCTGACAGACAAGAGACCCAGTACTTC